This is a list of T cell receptor beta chains from one sample in a study of blood T cell repertoires in COVID-19. Method: immunoSEQ multiplex PCR; TCRdb's copy keeps in-frame clones and lacks some. Seen here are approximately 250,000 clones, 80% to 90% observed once, and the top ten hold about 2%. Sequencing was performed on peripheral blood. The source is a man between 40 and 49 years old who had recovered from COVID-19. The CDR3 runs from the conserved cysteine through the conserved F or W. The D gene is left open where the match is weak. A row's size may be missing; if present it is once, few, many or a size class.

.,TRBV5-5,TRBJ2-1,.,CASSLDGLLNEQFF,TGTGCCAGCAGCTTGGACGGACTTCTCAATGAGCAGTTCTTC
.,TRBV5-1,TRBJ1-1,.,CASSEQGGNTEAFF,TGCGCCAGCAGTGAACAGGGCGGGAACACTGAAGCTTTCTTT
TRBD2,TRBV7-9,TRBJ2-1,once,CASSLALAEGNEQFF,TGTGCCAGCAGCTTAGCCCTAGCGGAGGGGAATGAGCAGTTCTTC
TRBD1,TRBV18,TRBJ1-1,.,CASSRQGENTEAFF,TGTGCCAGCTCACGACAGGGGGAAAACACTGAAGCTTTCTTT
.,TRBV11-2,TRBJ1-1,.,CASSTIQGRQGAFF,TGTGCCAGCAGCACAATACAGGGTCGTCAGGGAGCTTTCTTT
TRBD2,TRBV7-9,TRBJ2-1,.,CASSPQGRVRSYNEQFF,TGTGCCAGCAGCCCGCAAGGGAGGGTCCGATCCTACAATGAGCAGTTCTTC
.,TRBV9,TRBJ2-1,.,CASSVDGGLLREQFF,TGTGCCAGCAGCGTAGACGGCGGACTGCTCCGTGAGCAGTTCTTC
.,TRBV19,TRBJ1-2,.,CASSFSSGAYNYGYTF,TGTGCCAGTAGTTTCAGTTCAGGGGCTTATAACTATGGCTACACCTTC
TRBD1,TRBV24-1,TRBJ2-3,once,CATSAGTGGDRKSTSTDTQYF,TGTGCCACCAGTGCCGGGACAGGGGGCGATCGGAAGAGCACTAGCACAGATACGCAGTATTTT
TRBD2,TRBV3-1/TRBV3-2,TRBJ2-3,.,CASSLWTSGHTDTQYF,TGTGCCAGCAGCCTCTGGACTAGCGGCCACACAGATACGCAGTATTTT
.,TRBV11-2,TRBJ2-2,.,CASSLDRLANTGELFF,TGTGCCAGCAGCTTAGATAGACTAGCGAACACCGGGGAGCTGTTTTTT
.,TRBV5-1,TRBJ2-1,once,CASSLDSRWTYNEQFF,TGCGCCAGCAGCCTCGACTCTCGGTGGACCTACAATGAGCAGTTCTTC
.,TRBV7-6,TRBJ2-7,.,CASSLVMGGEQYF,TGTGCCAGCAGCTTAGTTATGGGGGGCGAGCAGTACTTC